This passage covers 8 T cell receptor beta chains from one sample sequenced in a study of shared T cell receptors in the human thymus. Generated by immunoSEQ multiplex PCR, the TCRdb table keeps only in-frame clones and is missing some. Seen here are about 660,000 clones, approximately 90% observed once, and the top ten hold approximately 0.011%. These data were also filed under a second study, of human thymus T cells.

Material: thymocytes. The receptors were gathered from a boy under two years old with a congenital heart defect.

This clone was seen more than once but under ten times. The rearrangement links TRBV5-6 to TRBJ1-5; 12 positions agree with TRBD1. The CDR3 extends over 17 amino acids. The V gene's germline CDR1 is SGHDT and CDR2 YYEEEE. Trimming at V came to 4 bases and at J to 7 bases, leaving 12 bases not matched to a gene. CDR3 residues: CASSHGLGQGAGQPQHF. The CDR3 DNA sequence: TGTGCCAGCAGCCACGGGCTGGGACAGGGGGCAGGGCAGCCCCAGCATTTT.

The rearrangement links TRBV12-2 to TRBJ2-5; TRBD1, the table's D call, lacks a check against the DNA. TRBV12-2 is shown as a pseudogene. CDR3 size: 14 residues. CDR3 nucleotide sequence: TGTGCAAGTCGCTTACGCAGACATCAAGAGACCCAGTACTTC. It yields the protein CASRLRRHQETQYF.

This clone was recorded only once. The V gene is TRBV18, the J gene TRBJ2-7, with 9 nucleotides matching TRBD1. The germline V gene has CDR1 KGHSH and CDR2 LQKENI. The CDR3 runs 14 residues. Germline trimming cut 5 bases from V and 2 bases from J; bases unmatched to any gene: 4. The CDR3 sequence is CASSSRTGAYEQYF. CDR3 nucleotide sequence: TGTGCCAGCTCATCCCGGACAGGGGCCTACGAGCAGTACTTC.

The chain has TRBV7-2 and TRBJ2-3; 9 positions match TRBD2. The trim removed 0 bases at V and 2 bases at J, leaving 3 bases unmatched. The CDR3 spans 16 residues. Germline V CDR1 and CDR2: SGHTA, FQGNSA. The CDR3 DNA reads TGTGCCAGCAGCTTAGCTGCGGGGGGGGCCACAGATACGCAGTATTTT. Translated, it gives CASSLAAGGATDTQYF. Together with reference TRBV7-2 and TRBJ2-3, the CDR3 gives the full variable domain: GAGVSQSPSNKVTEKGKDVELRCDPISGHTALYWYRQSLGQGLEFLIYFQGNSAPDKSGLPSDRFSAERTGGSVSTLTIQRTQQEDSAVYLCASSLAAGGATDTQYFGPGTRLTVL.

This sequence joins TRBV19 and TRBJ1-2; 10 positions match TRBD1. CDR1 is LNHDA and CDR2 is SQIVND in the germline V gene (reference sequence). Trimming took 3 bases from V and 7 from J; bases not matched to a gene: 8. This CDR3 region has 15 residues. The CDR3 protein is CASSISSGTGVGYTF. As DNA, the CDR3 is TGTGCCAGTAGTATTAGCTCCGGGACAGGGGTTGGCTACACCTTC.

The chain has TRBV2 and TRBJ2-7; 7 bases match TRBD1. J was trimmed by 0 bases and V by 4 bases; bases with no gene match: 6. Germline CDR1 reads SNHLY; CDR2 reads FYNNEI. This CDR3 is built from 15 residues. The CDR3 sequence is CASSGPNRGSYEQYF. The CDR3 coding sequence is TGTGCCAGCAGTGGGCCCAACAGGGGCTCCTACGAGCAGTACTTC.

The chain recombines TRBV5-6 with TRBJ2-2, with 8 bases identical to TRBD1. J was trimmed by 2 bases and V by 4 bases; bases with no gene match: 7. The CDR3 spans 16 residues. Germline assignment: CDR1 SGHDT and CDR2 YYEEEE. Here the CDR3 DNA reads TGTGCCAGCAGCCGACAGGGGTCGGTAAACACCGGGGAGCTGTTTTTT. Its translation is CASSRQGSVNTGELFF.

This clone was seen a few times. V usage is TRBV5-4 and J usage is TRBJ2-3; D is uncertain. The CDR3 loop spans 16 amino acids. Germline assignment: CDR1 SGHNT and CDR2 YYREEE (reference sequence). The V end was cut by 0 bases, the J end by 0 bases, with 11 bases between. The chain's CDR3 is CASSLAYPSSTDTQYF. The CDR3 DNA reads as TGTGCCAGCAGCTTGGCCTATCCTTCTAGCACAGATACGCAGTATTTT.